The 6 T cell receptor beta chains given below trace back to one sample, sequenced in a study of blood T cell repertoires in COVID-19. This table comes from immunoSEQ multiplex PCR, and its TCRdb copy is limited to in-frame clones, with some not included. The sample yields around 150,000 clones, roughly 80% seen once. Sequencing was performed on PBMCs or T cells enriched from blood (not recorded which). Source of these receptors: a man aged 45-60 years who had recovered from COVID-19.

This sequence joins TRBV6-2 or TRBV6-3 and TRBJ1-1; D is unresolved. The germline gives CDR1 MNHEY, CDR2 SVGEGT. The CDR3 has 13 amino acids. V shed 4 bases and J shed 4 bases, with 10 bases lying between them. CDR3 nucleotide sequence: TGTGCCAGCAGTTCCTTTGTGAGCACTGAAGCTTTCTTT. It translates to CASSSFVSTEAFF.

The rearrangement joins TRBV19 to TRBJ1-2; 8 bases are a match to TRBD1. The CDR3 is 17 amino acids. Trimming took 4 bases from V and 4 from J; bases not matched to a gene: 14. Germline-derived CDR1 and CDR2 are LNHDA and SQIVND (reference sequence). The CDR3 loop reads CASSTSGTGSRAYGYTF. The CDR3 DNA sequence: TGTGCCAGTAGTACTTCCGGGACAGGCTCTAGGGCCTATGGCTACACCTTC.

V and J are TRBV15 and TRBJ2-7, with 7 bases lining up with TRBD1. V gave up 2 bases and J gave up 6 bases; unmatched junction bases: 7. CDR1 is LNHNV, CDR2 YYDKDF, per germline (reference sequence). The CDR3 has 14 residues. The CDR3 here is CATSRSQGVSEQYF. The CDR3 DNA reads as TGTGCCACCAGCAGAAGTCAGGGGGTTTCCGAGCAGTACTTC.

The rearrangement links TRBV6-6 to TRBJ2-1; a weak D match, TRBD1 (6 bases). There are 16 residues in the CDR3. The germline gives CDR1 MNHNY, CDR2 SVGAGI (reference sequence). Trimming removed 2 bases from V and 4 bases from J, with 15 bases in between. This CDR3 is CASSYMRRDTYNEQFF. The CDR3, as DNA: TGTGCCAGCAGTTACATGCGACGGGACACTTACAATGAGCAGTTCTTC.

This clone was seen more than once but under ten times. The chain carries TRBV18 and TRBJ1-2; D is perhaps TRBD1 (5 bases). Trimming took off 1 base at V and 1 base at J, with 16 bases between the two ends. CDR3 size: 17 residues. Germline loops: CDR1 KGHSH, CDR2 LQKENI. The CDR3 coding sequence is TGTGCCAGCTCACCACGGGGACGGGAGAAATATAACTATGGCTACACCTTC. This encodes CASSPRGREKYNYGYTF.

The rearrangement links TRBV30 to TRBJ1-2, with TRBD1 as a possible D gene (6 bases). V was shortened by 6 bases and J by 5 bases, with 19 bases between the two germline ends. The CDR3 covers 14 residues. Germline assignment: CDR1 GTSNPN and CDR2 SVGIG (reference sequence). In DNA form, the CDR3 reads TGTGCCTGTTCCCCCGGGAACAGGGTATATGGCTACACCTTC. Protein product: CACSPGNRVYGYTF.